This T cell receptor beta chain was captured by sequencing in a study of Graves' ophthalmopathy and Graves' hyperthyroidism. Notes on the study in general: Prediction of ophthalmopathy progression reached roughly 70% sensitivity and under 80% specificity. Blood also carried most expanded thyroid clonotypes exceeding 0.001 frequency.

The CDR3 totals 13 residues. V was trimmed by 4 bases and J by 2 bases, leaving 8 bases between them. Per the germline V gene, CDR1 is LNHDA and CDR2 is SQIVND (reference sequence). This clonotype was recorded many times. Its antigen is currently unknown. As the template, RNA transcripts were used to amplify TCR beta CDR3 regions. The authors performed first-round RT-PCR with HTBI primers and then a second-round multiplex PCR. MiXCR, run by TCRdb on the multiplex PCR reads, gives a single entry per CDR3 protein. Seen here are about 220,000 distinct CDR3 sequences, about 22% observed once, and the top ten hold around 40%. Under 3 months in duration, the ophthalmopathy in affected donors had moderate-to-severe activity, CAS ≥3 and NOSPECS ≥4.

Sequences were obtained from peripheral blood. The sequence was collected from a woman between 45 and 60 years old with Graves' ophthalmopathy. V is TRBV19 and J is TRBJ1-2, with unresolved D. The CDR3 sequence is CASSSDGNYGYTF. DNA of the CDR3: TGTGCCAGTAGTAGCGACGGAAACTATGGCTACACCTTC.